A selection of T cell receptor beta chains follows, all from one sample in a study of T cell repertoires in cytomegalovirus infection. TCRdb analysed the reads with MiXCR anew, one entry per CDR3 protein. Among approximately 83,000 distinct CDR3 sequences listed, approximately 24% were seen once. No cognate antigen is known for these TCRs. Here the sequenced sample was CD8+ T cells from cultured PBMCs, taken from culture after CMV antigen stimulation. The receptors here all came from a human donor in good health (CMV status not recorded). Some clones in this sample may be carry-over from other donors' samples. Each CDR3 is given without its conserved first and last residue. D genes are given only for firm matches. Size values are once, few and many counts, or a class for expanded clones, and some rows have none.

v_call d_call clone_size cdr3_aa
TRBV27 TRBD1 many ASSLSAGGREQY
TRBV19 TRBD1 - ASSDRGRTDTQY
TRBV12-3/TRBV12-4 TRBD1 many ASSLPQPGQGEGEQF
TRBV12-3/TRBV12-4 TRBD1 few ASSLQGAYGYT
TRBV27 - many ASSTFENQPQH
TRBV2 TRBD1 many ASSDYQGVDTEAF
TRBV7-2 - many ASSLGGTINQPQH
TRBV19 TRBD2 few ASSRGLAGGETQY
TRBV27 TRBD2 - ASSLVWLAGGRENIQY
TRBV6-2/TRBV6-3 - - ASSFPGEQPQH
TRBV7-9 - large AMAGNYEQF
TRBV20-1 TRBD2 - SARVGFTSGRTYEQY
TRBV9 - - ASSVGGGVNTGELF
TRBV7-2 - many ASSWLESSYNEQF
TRBV20-1 - - SAPTGGTYNEQF
TRBV10-2 - - ASTLTGDSYEQY
TRBV12-3/TRBV12-4 - - ASSPTGSSGYT
TRBV20-1 TRBD2 many SARDLRGGDTGELF
TRBV10-3 TRBD1 - AIRPGATGGYEQY
TRBV6-6 TRBD1 few ASSSPGQGADTQY
TRBV9 - once ASSPVNWYEQF
TRBV19 - few ASTLSRALNTEAF
TRBV4-1 - many ASSPGGPGNSPLH
TRBV19 TRBD2 few ASSTLAGGGYEQY
TRBV12-3/TRBV12-4 TRBD1 few ASSPGQDRNQPQH
TRBV10-3 TRBD1 few AISEGTGNSPLH
TRBV30 - - AWNPGTKNTEAF
TRBV28 - few ASSLKGRDQPQH
TRBV5-1 - - ASSLPKEGRNSYEQY
TRBV12-3/TRBV12-4 - few ASSLAKSQPQH
TRBV13 - - ASSLEYREGTEAF